Described below is a single T cell receptor beta chain sequence and its context. The source of the sample is a study of T cells in Graves' hyperthyroidism and ophthalmopathy. This CDR3 is built from 11 residues. J was trimmed by 10 bases and V by 6 bases; bases with no gene match: 2. The germline gives CDR1 SNHLY, CDR2 FYNNEI. Regions amplified from RNA transcripts were the TCR beta CDR3 regions. An initial round of RT-PCR targeting the TCR CDR3 relied on the HTBI primer set. One entry per CDR3 protein, called by TCRdb with MiXCR from the multiplex PCR reads. The sample lists 85,000 to 110,000 distinct CDR3 sequences; roughly 44% were seen once.

Sequencing was carried out using blood. The sequence came from a man in his forties or fifties with Graves' hyperthyroidism. This chain joins TRBV2 and TRBJ2-1; 8 bases match TRBD1. The CDR3 DNA is TGTGCCAGCAGCCGGGACAGGGAGCAGTTCTTC. This translates into CASSRDREQFF. Based on the CDR3 plus reference TRBV2 and TRBJ2-1, the full variable domain is EPEVTQTPSHQVTQMGQEVILRCVPISNHLYFYWYRQILGQKVEFLVSFYNNEISEKSEIFDDQFSVERPDGSNFTLKIRSTKLEDSAMYFCASSRDREQFFGPGTRLTVL.